What follows is one T cell receptor beta chain and its context. This entry is derived from a study of cytomegalovirus exposure and HLA in healthy donors. On the study more broadly: Roughly 85 million unique TCRs from HLA-typed donors were held in an early release of data.

Use of 60 Vbeta and 13 Jbeta primers characterized the PCR. The repertoire was sequenced with immunoSEQ multiplex PCR; TCRdb's copy has only in-frame clones and lacks some. The sample yields around 100,000 clones, around three quarters seen once. The CDR3 contains 13 residues. Germline trimming cut 7 bases from V and 2 bases from J; bases unmatched to any gene: 4. Germline V gene data show CDR1 as SGHNT and CDR2 as YYREEE (reference sequence). This clonotype originated in a man aged 50-60 years in good health and CMV-seropositive. The chain couples TRBV5-4 to TRBJ2-7; 9 bases fit TRBD1. The source material was PBMCs. The CDR3 DNA is TGTGCCAGCTACCGACAGGGGGCCTACGAGCAGTACTTC. This sequence encodes CASYRQGAYEQYF.